The next 9 T cell receptor beta chains were all read from a single sample in a study of Ad26.COV2.S vaccination and SARS-CoV-2 variants. The protocol was immunoSEQ multiplex PCR, while the TCRdb copy is restricted to in-frame clones and leaves out a portion. Found here are over 110,000 clones, roughly 88% of them singletons; the top ten hold approximately 5%. Here the sequenced sample was peripheral blood, taken after recovery from COVID-19. The source is a human donor who had recovered from COVID-19.

The DNA of the CDR3 is TGTGCCAGCAGCTTCTTGGCGGGGACTGAAGCTTTCTTT. Translated: CASSFLAGTEAFF. The chain recombines TRBV5-5 with TRBJ1-1; no clear D. The length of the CDR3 is 13 residues. Looked up from germline, CDR1 is SGHKS and CDR2 is YYEKEE (reference sequence). V lost 2 bases, J lost 5 bases, and 10 bases lay in between. Full variable domain (rest looked up from reference TRBV5-5 and TRBJ1-1): DAGVTQSPTHLIKTRGQQVTLRCSPISGHKSVSWYQQVLGQGPQFIFQYYEKEERGRGNFPDRFSARQFPNYSSELNVNALLLGDSALYLCASSFLAGTEAFFGQGTRLTVV.

The chain joins TRBV9 to TRBJ1-4; D call uncertain. CDR1 and CDR2 (germline): SGDLS, YYNGEE. CDR3 length: 14 amino acids. Trimming left V 0 bases short and J 11 bases short, with 14 bases between. Here the CDR3 DNA reads TGTGCCAGCAGCGTAGATACAAATACGAGGAAACTGTTTTTT. As protein: CASSVDTNTRKLFF.

The gene calls are TRBV13 and TRBJ2-5; TRBD1 aligns across 7 bases. This CDR3 is built from 13 residues. The J segment lost 5 bases and the V segment lost 5 bases, leaving 5 bases of the junction unmatched. Germline-derived CDR1 and CDR2 are PRHDT and FYEKMQ (reference sequence). The CDR3 loop reads CASSRGGPETQYF. Here the CDR3 DNA reads TGTGCCAGCAGCCGAGGGGGCCCTGAGACCCAGTACTTC.

The V gene is TRBV11-2, the J gene TRBJ2-7; possibly TRBD1 for D (7 bases). Trimming took off 6 bases at V and 0 bases at J, with 24 bases between the two ends. Germline CDR1 SGHAT, CDR2 FQNNGV. The CDR3 runs to 18 residues. CDR3 in DNA: TGTGCCAGCAGTACCCGACGGAGACAGGGACTCAGCTCCTACGAGCAGTACTTC. Its translation: CASSTRRRQGLSSYEQYF.

The chain combines TRBV7-9 with TRBJ1-1; TRBD1 is a possible D gene (6 bases). Trimming pared 6 bases from V and 3 bases from J, leaving 14 bases between. CDR3 length: 14 amino acids. Germline V gene sequence: CDR1 SEHNR, CDR2 FQNEAQ (reference sequence). CDR3 nucleotide sequence: TGTGCCAGCAGTCACAGGGAGTTGGACACTGAAGCTTTCTTT. Translation: CASSHRELDTEAFF.

The CDR3 nucleotides are TGTGCCAGCAGCCAAGACAGTCCCTACGAGCAGTACTTC. It is translated as CASSQDSPYEQYF. The chain couples TRBV12-3 or TRBV12-4 to TRBJ2-7, with D possibly being TRBD1 (5 bases). Between the trimmed V and J ends, which lost 6 bases and 2 bases, there was a span of 11 bases. This CDR3 comprises 13 residues.

The V gene is TRBV7-9, the J gene TRBJ2-7; 8 bases match TRBD1. Looked up from germline, CDR1 is SEHNR and CDR2 is FQNEAQ (reference sequence). V trimming: 7 bases; J trimming: 5 bases; junction bases outside the gene matches: 13. This CDR3 has 15 amino acids. CDR3 residues: CASIEQGGLWDEQYF. The DNA for the CDR3 is TGTGCCAGCATCGAACAGGGGGGTCTTTGGGACGAGCAGTACTTC.

V is TRBV18 and J is TRBJ1-2; TRBD1 matches 7 bases. The junction had 12 bases not matched to a gene; V was cut back by 2 bases and J by 6 bases. Germline V gene data show CDR1 as KGHSH and CDR2 as LQKENI. The CDR3 is made up of 16 amino acids. CDR3 coding DNA: TGTGCCAGCTCACCAAACGCAAAAACAGGGGATCATGGCTACACCTTC. Translating it yields CASSPNAKTGDHGYTF.

This chain joins TRBV6-6 and TRBJ2-1; 9 bases line up with TRBD1. Unmatched junction bases numbered 12, after V lost 7 bases and J lost 5 bases. The germline V gene encodes CDR1 MNHNY and CDR2 SVGAGI (reference sequence). The CDR3 has 16 amino acids. As DNA, the CDR3 is TGTGCCAGCACTCCGTCCCCGACAGGGGGGCACAATGAGCAGTTCTTC. Residues: CASTPSPTGGHNEQFF.